The clone carrying this T cell receptor beta chain was seen repeatedly, ten times or more. Its target is not known. Samples came from axillary lymph nodes draining the breast cancer. TCRdb independently ran MiXCR on the multiplex PCR reads; one entry per CDR3 protein. The sample carries approximately 130,000 distinct CDR3 sequences, 20% to 25% recorded once. The length of the CDR3 is 14 residues. V gave up 0 bases and J gave up 3 bases, with 8 bases separating them. Germline loops: CDR1 SGHDT, CDR2 YYEEEE. These data are taken from a study of breast tumors, draining lymph nodes, adjacent tissues. The study's findings and limits: The lymph node origin of tumor T cells was framed as consistent with a hypothesis, not demonstrated.

The J gene is TRBJ2-3, the V gene TRBV5-6, with D unclear. Sequencing was done on a sample of axillary lymph node tissue. This receptor was obtained from a female donor with breast cancer. Some clones in this sample may be carry-over from other donors' samples. In DNA form, the CDR3 reads TGTGCCAGCAGCTTGGGGCAAGTAACAGATACGCAGTATTTT. Protein sequence: CASSLGQVTDTQYF.